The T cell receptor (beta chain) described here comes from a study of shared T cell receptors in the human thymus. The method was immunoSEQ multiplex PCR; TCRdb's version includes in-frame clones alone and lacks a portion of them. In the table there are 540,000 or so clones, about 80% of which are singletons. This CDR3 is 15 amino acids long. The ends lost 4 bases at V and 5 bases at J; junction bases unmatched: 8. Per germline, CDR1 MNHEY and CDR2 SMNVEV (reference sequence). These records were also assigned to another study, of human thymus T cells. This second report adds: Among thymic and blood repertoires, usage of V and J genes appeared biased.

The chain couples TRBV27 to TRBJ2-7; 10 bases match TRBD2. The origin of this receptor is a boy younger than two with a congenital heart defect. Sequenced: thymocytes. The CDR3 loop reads CASSSLAGVTNEQYF. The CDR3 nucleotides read TGTGCCAGCAGTTCCCTAGCGGGAGTAACTAACGAGCAGTACTTC.